These 12 T cell receptor beta chains originate from one sample sequenced in a study of cytomegalovirus exposure and HLA in healthy donors. PCR primers comprised 60 Vbeta and 13 Jbeta primers. Clones were read by immunoSEQ multiplex PCR, and TCRdb kept only the in-frame ones, dropping some. Of about 200,000 clones listed, roughly 74% are singletons. Sequenced input: PBMCs. The receptor set was obtained from a woman in her twenties or thirties in good health and CMV-seronegative.

This rearrangement joins TRBV5-1 to TRBJ2-1; 13 nucleotides line up with TRBD2. V dropped 0 bases and J dropped 9; count of bases not matched to a gene: 6. Germline lookup yields CDR1 SGHRS and CDR2 YFSETQ. This CDR3 comprises 16 residues. For the CDR3, the DNA is TGCGCCAGCAGCTTGGCCGGGACTAGCGGGGCCAGTGAGCAGTTCTTC. Amino acid sequence: CASSLAGTSGASEQFF.

This chain uses TRBV6-1 with TRBJ1-3, with a tentative D call TRBD1 (5 bases). Deletions cut 8 bases from V and 2 bases from J, with 13 bases between. The CDR3 runs to 14 residues. Germline V CDR1 and CDR2: MNHNS, SASEGT. This chain's CDR3 is CASLNSGPGNTIYF. DNA of the CDR3: TGTGCCAGCTTGAACTCAGGGCCTGGAAACACCATATATTTT.

Remarks on this clone: Within the sample, other DNA sequences also encode this same CDR3. The J gene is TRBJ1-5, the V gene TRBV15; D may be TRBD1 (5 bases). This CDR3 comprises 14 residues. The V gene lost 0 bases and the J gene lost 4 bases, with 7 bases spanning the gap. Looked up from germline, CDR1 is LNHNV and CDR2 is YYDKDF (reference sequence). CDR3: CATSRDRANQPQHF. For the CDR3, the DNA is TGTGCCACCAGCAGAGACAGGGCGAATCAGCCCCAGCATTTT.

The J gene is TRBJ2-6, the V gene TRBV2; 7 bases are a match to TRBD2. The J segment lost 2 bases and the V segment lost 8 bases, leaving 12 bases of the junction unmatched. From germline, CDR1 is SNHLY and CDR2 FYNNEI. The CDR3 loop spans 17 amino acids. CDR3 amino acids: CASHGGIVSTGANVLTF. For the CDR3, the DNA is TGTGCCAGCCACGGGGGGATCGTATCGACTGGGGCCAACGTCCTGACTTTC.

V gene TRBV7-9 combines with J gene TRBJ1-5, with a weak D call TRBD1 (5 bases). The CDR3 contains 15 residues. Per the germline V gene, CDR1 is SEHNR and CDR2 is FQNEAQ (reference sequence). Trimming stripped 4 bases from V and 5 bases from J, with 15 bases between. The DNA of the CDR3 is TGTGCCAGCAGCTGGCAGGGAGGTTCGGATCAGCCCCAGCATTTT. This sequence encodes CASSWQGGSDQPQHF.

Only a few counts were recorded for this clone. The chain combines TRBV13 with TRBJ1-2; D is unresolved. The CDR3 consists of 14 residues. The germline V gene encodes CDR1 PRHDT and CDR2 FYEKMQ (reference sequence). The V gene lost 2 bases and the J gene lost 1 base, with 8 bases spanning the gap. The CDR3 loop is CASSLIAVNYGYTF. Written as DNA, the CDR3 is TGTGCCAGCAGCTTAATAGCTGTTAACTATGGCTACACCTTC.

For the CDR3, the DNA is TGTGCCAGCAGTTATGGACTAGCGGGGAGGTCCTACAATGAGCAGTTCTTC. Translation: CASSYGLAGRSYNEQFF. V gene TRBV27 combines with J gene TRBJ2-1; 12 nucleotides line up with TRBD2. The CDR3 extends over 17 amino acids. CDR1 MNHEY and CDR2 SMNVEV come from the germline V gene (reference sequence). The ends lost 4 bases at V and 1 base at J; junction bases unmatched: 5.

This clone showed up just a few times. The identical CDR3 is also encoded by other nucleotide sequences in the sample. The chain employs TRBV18 and TRBJ1-1; D remains ambiguous. V was trimmed by 2 bases and J by 3 bases, leaving 7 bases between them. Germline V gives CDR1 KGHSH, CDR2 LQKENI. The CDR3 extends over 13 amino acids. The CDR3 loop reads CASSPGRDTEAFF. DNA of the CDR3: TGTGCCAGCTCACCAGGCCGGGACACTGAAGCTTTCTTT.

The rearrangement links TRBV19 to TRBJ1-1, with 7 bases that match TRBD1. CDR3 size: 13 residues. J was trimmed by 7 bases and V by 6 bases; bases with no gene match: 8. In germline, CDR1 is LNHDA, CDR2 SQIVND (reference sequence). The CDR3 DNA is TGTGCCAGTAGGTCGACAGGGATAGGTGAAGCTTTCTTT. Its translation is CASRSTGIGEAFF.

The V and J genes are TRBV27 and TRBJ1-1; D might be TRBD1 (5 bases). The V gene's germline CDR1 is MNHEY and CDR2 SMNVEV (reference sequence). CDR3 length equals 13 residues. V lost 4 bases, J lost 5 bases, and 11 bases lay in between. DNA for the CDR3: TGTGCCAGCAGTTCTTCCGGGGGAACTGAAGCTTTCTTT. Its protein is CASSSSGGTEAFF.

V gene TRBV6-6 combines with J gene TRBJ2-3; 8 bases fit TRBD2. This CDR3 is 16 amino acids long. Losses at the gene ends were 4 bases for V and 1 base for J; bases not matched to a gene: 7. Looked up from germline, CDR1 is MNHNY and CDR2 is SVGAGI (reference sequence). The CDR3 DNA sequence: TGTGCCAGCAGTTCTCATGTCGGGGGGGGCACAGATACGCAGTATTTT. Translated: CASSSHVGGGTDTQYF.

The V gene is TRBV7-2, the J gene TRBJ2-6, with D uncertain. CDR3 length: 16 residues. Per the germline V gene, CDR1 is SGHTA and CDR2 is FQGNSA. V was shortened by 1 base and J by 0 bases, with 7 bases between the two germline ends. CDR3 sequence reads: CASSLGRSSGANVLTF. The CDR3 DNA reads TGTGCCAGCAGCTTAGGACGGAGCTCTGGGGCCAACGTCCTGACTTTC. Full variable domain (remainder filled in from reference TRBV7-2 and TRBJ2-6): GAGVSQSPSNKVTEKGKDVELRCDPISGHTALYWYRQSLGQGLEFLIYFQGNSAPDKSGLPSDRFSAERTGGSVSTLTIQRTQQEDSAVYLCASSLGRSSGANVLTFGAGSRLTVL.